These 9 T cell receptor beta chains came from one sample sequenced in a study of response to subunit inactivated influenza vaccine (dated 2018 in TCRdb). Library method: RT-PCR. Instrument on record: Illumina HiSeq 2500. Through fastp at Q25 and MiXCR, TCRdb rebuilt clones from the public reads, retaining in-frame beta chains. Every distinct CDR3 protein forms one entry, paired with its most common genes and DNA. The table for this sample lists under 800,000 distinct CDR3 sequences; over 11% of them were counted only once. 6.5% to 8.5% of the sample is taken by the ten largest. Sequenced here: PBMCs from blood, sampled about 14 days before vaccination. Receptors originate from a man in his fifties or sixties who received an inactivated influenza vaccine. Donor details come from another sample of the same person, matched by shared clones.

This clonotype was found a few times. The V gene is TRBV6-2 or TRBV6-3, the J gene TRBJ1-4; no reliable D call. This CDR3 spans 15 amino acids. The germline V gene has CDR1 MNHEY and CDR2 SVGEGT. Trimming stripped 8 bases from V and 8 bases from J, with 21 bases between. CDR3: CASGEGGPLGEKLFF. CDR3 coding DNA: TGTGCCAGCGGCGAGGGTGGGCCCTTGGGCGAAAAACTGTTTTTT.

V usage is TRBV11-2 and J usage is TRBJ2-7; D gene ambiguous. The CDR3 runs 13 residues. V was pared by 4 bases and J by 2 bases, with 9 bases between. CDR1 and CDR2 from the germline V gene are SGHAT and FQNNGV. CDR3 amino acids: CASSYAATYEQYF. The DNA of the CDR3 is TGTGCCAGCAGCTACGCGGCAACCTACGAGCAGTACTTC. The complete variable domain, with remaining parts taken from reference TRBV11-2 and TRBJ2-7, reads EAGVAQSPRYKIIEKRQSVAFWCNPISGHATLYWYQQILGQGPKLLIQFQNNGVVDDSQLPKDRFSAERLKGVDSTLKIQPAKLEDSAVYLCASSYAATYEQYFGPGTRLTVT.

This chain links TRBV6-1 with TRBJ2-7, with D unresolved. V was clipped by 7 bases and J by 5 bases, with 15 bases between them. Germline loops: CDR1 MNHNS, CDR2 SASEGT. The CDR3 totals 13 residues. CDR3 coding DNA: TGTGCCAGCAATCCGATGCCTGTCCACGAGCAGTACTTC. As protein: CASNPMPVHEQYF.

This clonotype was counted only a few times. CDR3 DNA: TGTGCCAGCAGTTGGCGACAGGGGGAAGGTGGCTCTGAAGCTTTCTTT. It encodes CASSWRQGEGGSEAFF. V is TRBV28 and J is TRBJ1-1, with TRBD1 matching 9 bases. This CDR3 comprises 16 residues. Germline CDR1 is MDHEN and CDR2 is SYDVKM. Unmatched junction bases numbered 12, after V lost 4 bases and J lost 6 bases.

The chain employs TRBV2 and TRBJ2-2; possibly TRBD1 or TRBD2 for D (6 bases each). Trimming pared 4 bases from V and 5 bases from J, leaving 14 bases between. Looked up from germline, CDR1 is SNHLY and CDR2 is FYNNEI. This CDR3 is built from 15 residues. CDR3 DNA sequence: TGTGCCAGCAGTGTTCTCCAGGGGAGGACCGGGGAGCTGTTTTTT. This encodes CASSVLQGRTGELFF.

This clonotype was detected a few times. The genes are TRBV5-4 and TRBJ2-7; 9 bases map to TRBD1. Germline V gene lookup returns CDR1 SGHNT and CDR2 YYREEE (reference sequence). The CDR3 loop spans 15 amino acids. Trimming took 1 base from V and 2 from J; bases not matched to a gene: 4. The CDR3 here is CASSLPGQGPYEQYF. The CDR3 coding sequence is TGTGCCAGCAGCTTGCCGGGACAGGGACCCTACGAGCAGTACTTC.

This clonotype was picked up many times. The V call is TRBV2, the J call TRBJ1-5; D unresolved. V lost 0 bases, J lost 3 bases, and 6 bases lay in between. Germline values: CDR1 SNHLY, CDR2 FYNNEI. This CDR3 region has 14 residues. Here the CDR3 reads CASSEAQANQPQHF. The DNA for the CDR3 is TGTGCCAGCAGTGAAGCGCAAGCCAATCAGCCCCAGCATTTT.

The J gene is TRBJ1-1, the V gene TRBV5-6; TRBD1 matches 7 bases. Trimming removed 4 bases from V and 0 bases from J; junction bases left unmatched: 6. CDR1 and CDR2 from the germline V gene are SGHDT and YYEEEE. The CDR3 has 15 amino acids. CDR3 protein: CASSPPGTVNTEAFF. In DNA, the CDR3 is TGTGCCAGCAGCCCCCCCGGGACAGTGAACACTGAAGCTTTCTTT. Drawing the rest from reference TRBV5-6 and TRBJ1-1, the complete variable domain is DAGVTQSPTHLIKTRGQQVTLRCSPKSGHDTVSWYQQALGQGPQFIFQYYEEEERQRGNFPDRFSGHQFPNYSSELNVNALLLGDSALYLCASSPPGTVNTEAFFGQGTRLTVV.

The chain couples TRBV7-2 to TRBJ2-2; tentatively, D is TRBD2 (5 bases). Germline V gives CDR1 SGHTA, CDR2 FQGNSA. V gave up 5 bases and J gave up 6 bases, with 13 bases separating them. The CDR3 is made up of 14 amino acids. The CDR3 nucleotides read TGTGCCAGCAGCCCTGTACTAGAGGCCGGGGAGCTGTTTTTT. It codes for CASSPVLEAGELFF.